These 23 T cell receptor beta chains came from one sample sequenced in a study of OX40 agonist ivuxolimab in advanced cancers. Some clones are missing from TCRdb's copy, which holds only in-frame ones; the method was immunoSEQ multiplex PCR. There are over 55,000 clones in the sample; 84% occur only once, and around 0.8% lies in the top ten. Sequencing used CD4+ or CD8+ T cells sorted from blood, obtained in a trial of the OX40 agonist ivuxolimab. Every receptor here comes from an adult with an advanced solid tumor such as melanoma, head and neck, liver or kidney cancer.

The rearrangement uses TRBV6-6 and TRBJ1-1, with D perhaps TRBD1 (6 bases). The CDR3 runs to 13 residues. Trimming stripped 5 bases from V and 6 bases from J, with 13 bases between. Germline assignment: CDR1 MNHNY and CDR2 SVGAGI (reference sequence). The CDR3 reads CASSMGGKAEAFF. DNA for the CDR3: TGTGCCAGCAGTATGGGGGGCAAGGCTGAAGCTTTCTTT.

The chain couples TRBV27 to TRBJ2-2; D remains unclear. V was cut by 7 bases and J by 0 bases, with 9 bases left in between. This CDR3 region has 14 residues. The germline gives CDR1 MNHEY, CDR2 SMNVEV (reference sequence). This chain's CDR3 is CASMGFANTGELFF. As DNA, the CDR3 is TGTGCCAGCATGGGTTTCGCGAACACCGGGGAGCTGTTTTTT.

This chain joins TRBV7-9 and TRBJ1-3; D call uncertain. Between the trimmed V and J ends, which lost 1 base and 0 bases, there was a span of 7 bases. The V gene's germline CDR1 is SEHNR and CDR2 FQNEAQ (reference sequence). There are 15 residues in the CDR3. DNA for the CDR3: TGTGCCAGCAGCTTAGGCAGTTCCTCTGGAAACACCATATATTTT. It codes for CASSLGSSSGNTIYF.

The chain joins TRBV6-6 to TRBJ1-2; D uncertain. The germline V and J ends were trimmed by 0 bases and 6 bases, with 11 bases remaining between them. This CDR3 is 14 amino acids long. Germline CDR1 reads MNHNY; CDR2 reads SVGAGI (reference sequence). In DNA, the CDR3 is TGTGCCAGCAGTTACTCGAAGGCGGGAAATGGCTACACCTTC. As protein: CASSYSKAGNGYTF.

The chain employs TRBV28 and TRBJ1-4, with 8 bases aligning to TRBD1. The CDR3 has 15 residues. Germline assignment: CDR1 MDHEN and CDR2 SYDVKM. Trimming removed 3 bases from V and 7 bases from J; junction bases left unmatched: 7. The CDR3 reads CASSLSQGATEKLFF. The CDR3 DNA follows: TGTGCCAGCAGTTTGTCGCAGGGGGCAACTGAAAAACTGTTTTTT.

The rearrangement joins TRBV5-1 to TRBJ2-5, with TRBD1 as a possible D gene (5 bases). V was cut by 3 bases and J by 7 bases, with 13 bases left in between. The germline V gene encodes CDR1 SGHRS and CDR2 YFSETQ. The CDR3 runs 13 residues. The CDR3 reads CASSSETGATQYF. The CDR3 DNA sequence: TGCGCCAGCAGCTCTGAGACTGGGGCGACCCAGTACTTC.

This chain joins TRBV12-5 and TRBJ1-2; maybe TRBD1 (6 bases). This CDR3 contains 12 residues. V was shortened by 6 bases and J by 3 bases, with 8 bases between the two germline ends. CDR1 LGHNT and CDR2 FRNRAP come from the germline V gene. DNA of the CDR3: TGTGCTAGTGGCGAGGGGGACTATGGCTACACCTTC. Protein: CASGEGDYGYTF.

The chain combines TRBV27 with TRBJ2-7; 7 bases are a match to TRBD2. Per germline, CDR1 MNHEY and CDR2 SMNVEV (reference sequence). V shed 5 bases and J 3 bases; nucleotides not matched to a gene: 7. The CDR3 runs 14 residues. CDR3 protein: CASSPRGRNYEQYF. The DNA of the CDR3 is TGTGCCAGCAGTCCGCGGGGGAGGAACTACGAGCAGTACTTC.

This clone was recorded once. This chain uses TRBV19 with TRBJ1-5; maybe TRBD1 (6 bases). Trimming stripped 3 bases from V and 7 bases from J, with 16 bases between. Germline-derived CDR1 and CDR2 are LNHDA and SQIVND (reference sequence). The CDR3 spans 15 residues. For the CDR3, the DNA is TGTGCCAGTAGTATCTCCTACCAGGGGTTCCAGCCCCAGCATTTT. This sequence encodes CASSISYQGFQPQHF. The whole variable domain, remainder taken from reference TRBV19 and TRBJ1-5, is DGGITQSPKYLFRKEGQNVTLSCEQNLNHDAMYWYRQDPGQGLRLIYYSQIVNDFQKGDIAEGYSVSREKKESFPLTVTSAQKNPTAFYLCASSISYQGFQPQHFGDGTRLSIL.

This chain uses TRBV7-9 with TRBJ2-3, with 9 bases fitting TRBD1. Germline-derived CDR1 and CDR2 are SEHNR and FQNEAQ (reference sequence). V lost 6 bases and J lost 3; bases outside the gene matches: 10. This CDR3 spans 16 amino acids. CDR3 nucleotide sequence: TGTGCCAGCAGTTCTACGGACAGGGGAGGGACAGATACGCAGTATTTT. Translated, it gives CASSSTDRGGTDTQYF.

V gene TRBV7-6 combines with J gene TRBJ1-3; 7 bases map to TRBD1. The CDR3 covers 18 residues. Germline trimming cut 4 bases from V and 0 bases from J; bases unmatched to any gene: 12. CDR1 is SGHVS and CDR2 is FNYEAQ in the germline V gene. The CDR3 DNA is TGTGCCAGCAGCTCTAGTTTACAGGGGCCCGTCTCTGGAAACACCATATATTTT. It codes for CASSSSLQGPVSGNTIYF. The full variable domain, in which reference TRBV7-6 and TRBJ1-3 provide the parts outside the CDR3, is GAGVSQSPRYKVTKRGQDVALRCDPISGHVSLYWYRQALGQGPEFLTYFNYEAQQDKSGLPNDRFSAERPEGSISTLTIQRTEQRDSAMYRCASSSSLQGPVSGNTIYFGEGSWLTVV.

This clone was picked up one time. The chain is built from TRBV6-5 and TRBJ2-7, with D uncertain. Trimming removed 0 bases at V and 3 bases at J, with 12 bases between. The CDR3 is made up of 15 amino acids. Germline V gene lookup returns CDR1 MNHEY and CDR2 SVGAGI. This CDR3 is CASSYSLKDGYEQYF. CDR3 coding DNA: TGTGCCAGCAGTTACTCCCTGAAGGATGGCTACGAGCAGTACTTC.

In the case of this clone: The sample contains more than one DNA sequence encoding this CDR3. The rearrangement joins TRBV14 to TRBJ1-5, with D unresolved. Trimming removed 0 bases from V and 5 bases from J, with 5 bases in between. The CDR3 covers 13 residues. Germline values: CDR1 SGHDN, CDR2 FVKESK. The chain's CDR3 is CASSQERDQPQHF. CDR3 coding DNA: TGTGCCAGCAGCCAAGAACGGGATCAGCCCCAGCATTTT.

The rearrangement joins TRBV19 to TRBJ2-1, with D possibly TRBD1 on 5 matching bases. V lost 5 bases, J lost 4 bases, and 15 bases lay in between. Germline V CDR1 and CDR2: LNHDA, SQIVND (reference sequence). CDR3 length equals 15 residues. CDR3 region: CASSVGRTLYNEQFF. CDR3 nucleotide sequence: TGTGCCAGTAGTGTGGGGCGGACGCTATACAATGAGCAGTTCTTC. Looking up the rest from reference TRBV19 and TRBJ2-1 gives the full variable domain: DGGITQSPKYLFRKEGQNVTLSCEQNLNHDAMYWYRQDPGQGLRLIYYSQIVNDFQKGDIAEGYSVSREKKESFPLTVTSAQKNPTAFYLCASSVGRTLYNEQFFGPGTRLTVL.

V gene TRBV19 combines with J gene TRBJ2-1, with D perhaps TRBD1 (6 bases). This CDR3 contains 13 residues. CDR1 is LNHDA and CDR2 is SQIVND in the germline V gene (reference sequence). Trimming took 5 bases from V and 5 from J, leaving 10 bases between them. CDR3: CASSVTGNNEQFF. CDR3 in DNA: TGTGCCAGTAGTGTCACAGGGAACAATGAGCAGTTCTTC.

The V call is TRBV7-2, the J call TRBJ1-4, with D tentatively TRBD1 (5 bases). The ends were cut back, 5 bases at V and 8 bases at J, with 15 bases in the middle. This CDR3 region has 14 residues. Germline CDR1 and CDR2: SGHTA and FQGNSA. CDR3 protein: CASSPYPGGEKLFF. The CDR3 DNA follows: TGTGCCAGCAGCCCCTACCCGGGGGGGGAAAAACTGTTTTTT.

This chain uses TRBV19 with TRBJ1-5, with TRBD1 matching over 8 bases. This CDR3 contains 16 residues. Unmatched junction bases numbered 12, after V lost 7 bases and J lost 4 bases. The germline V gene encodes CDR1 LNHDA and CDR2 SQIVND (reference sequence). As DNA, the CDR3 is TGTGCCAGTACCCGCCAGACAGGGGCCCCTAATCAGCCCCAGCATTTT. This sequence encodes CASTRQTGAPNQPQHF.

The chain links TRBV7-2 to TRBJ1-2; D gene uncertain. CDR3 size: 14 residues. Trimming removed 2 bases from V and 1 base from J, with 8 bases in between. The V gene's germline CDR1 is SGHTA and CDR2 FQGNSA. The CDR3 loop is CASSLSSSNYGYTF. CDR3 nucleotides: TGTGCCAGCAGCTTAAGTTCCAGTAACTATGGCTACACCTTC.

The chain recombines TRBV10-3 with TRBJ2-7; D is unclear. CDR1 is ENHRY, CDR2 SYGVKD, per germline. V shed 4 bases and J shed 3 bases, with 13 bases lying between them. This CDR3 is 14 amino acids long. CDR3 sequence: CAISVEGSDYEQYF. The CDR3 DNA reads as TGTGCCATCAGTGTAGAAGGGTCGGACTACGAGCAGTACTTC.

This clone was observed a handful of times. J is TRBJ2-7 and V is TRBV19; tentatively, D is TRBD2 (5 bases). Trimming stripped 7 bases from V and 3 bases from J, with 16 bases between. Germline V gives CDR1 LNHDA, CDR2 SQIVND (reference sequence). The CDR3 has 14 amino acids. The CDR3 DNA reads TGTGCCAGTAAAGGGTCCGGGAACTTCTACGAGCAGTACTTC. Residues: CASKGSGNFYEQYF.

The gene calls are TRBV9 and TRBJ1-3; D call uncertain. The CDR3 sequence is 16 residues long. The germline V and J ends were trimmed by 4 bases and 0 bases, with 14 bases remaining between them. CDR1 is SGDLS, CDR2 YYNGEE, per germline. CDR3 nucleotide sequence: TGTGCCAGCAGCCTCGGGATTTCCTCCTCTGGAAACACCATATATTTT. It translates to CASSLGISSSGNTIYF.

This clone was counted a few times. The V gene is TRBV7-2, the J gene TRBJ2-5; 13 positions agree with TRBD2. The CDR3 covers 17 residues. CDR1 is SGHTA, CDR2 FQGNSA, per germline. V gave up 5 bases and J gave up 2 bases; unmatched junction bases: 8. DNA of the CDR3: TGTGCCAGCAGCCCCCTCTGGACTAGCGGGGGACAAGAGACCCAGTACTTC. Protein sequence: CASSPLWTSGGQETQYF.

The genes are TRBV29-1 and TRBJ2-2; tentatively, D is TRBD1 (5 bases). This CDR3 region has 12 residues. V lost 7 bases and J 6 bases, leaving 12 bases between the germline ends. Germline CDR1 reads SQVTM; CDR2 reads ANQGSEA. Here the CDR3 DNA reads TGCAGCGGTAGACAGACAGCCGGGGAGCTGTTTTTT. Translating gives CSGRQTAGELFF.